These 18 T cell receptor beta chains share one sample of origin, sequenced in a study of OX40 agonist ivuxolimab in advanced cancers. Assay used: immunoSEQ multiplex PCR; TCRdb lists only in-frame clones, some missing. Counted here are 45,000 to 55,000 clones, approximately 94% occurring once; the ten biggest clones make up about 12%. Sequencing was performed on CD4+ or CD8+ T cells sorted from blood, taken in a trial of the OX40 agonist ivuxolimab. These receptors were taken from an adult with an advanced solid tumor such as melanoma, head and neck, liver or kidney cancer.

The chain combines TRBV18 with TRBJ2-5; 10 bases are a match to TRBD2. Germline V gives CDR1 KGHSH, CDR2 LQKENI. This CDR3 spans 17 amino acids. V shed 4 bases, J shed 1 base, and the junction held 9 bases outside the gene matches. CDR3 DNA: TGTGCCAGCTCACAGACAGAGACTAGCGGGTTCCAAGAGACCCAGTACTTC. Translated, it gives CASSQTETSGFQETQYF.

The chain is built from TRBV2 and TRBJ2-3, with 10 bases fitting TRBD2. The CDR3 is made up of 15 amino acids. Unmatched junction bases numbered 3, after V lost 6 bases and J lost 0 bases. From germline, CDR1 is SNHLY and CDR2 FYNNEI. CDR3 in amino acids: CASRETSGSTDTQYF. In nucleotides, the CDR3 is TGTGCCAGCAGGGAGACTAGCGGGAGCACAGATACGCAGTATTTT. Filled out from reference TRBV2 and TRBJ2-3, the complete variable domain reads EPEVTQTPSHQVTQMGQEVILRCVPISNHLYFYWYRQILGQKVEFLVSFYNNEISEKSEIFDDQFSVERPDGSNFTLKIRSTKLEDSAMYFCASRETSGSTDTQYFGPGTRLTVL.

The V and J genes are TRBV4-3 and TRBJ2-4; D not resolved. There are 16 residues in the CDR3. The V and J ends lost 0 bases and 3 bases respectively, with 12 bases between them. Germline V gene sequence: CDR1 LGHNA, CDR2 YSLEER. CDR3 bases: TGCGCCAGCAGCCAAGATCTCGGAACTAACAAAAACATTCAGTACTTC. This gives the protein CASSQDLGTNKNIQYF.

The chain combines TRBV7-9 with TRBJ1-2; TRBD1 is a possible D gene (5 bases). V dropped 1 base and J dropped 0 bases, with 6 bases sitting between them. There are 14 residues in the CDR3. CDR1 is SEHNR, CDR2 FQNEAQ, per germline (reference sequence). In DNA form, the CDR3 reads TGTGCCAGCAGCTTAGTAGGGGCTAACTATGGCTACACCTTC. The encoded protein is CASSLVGANYGYTF.

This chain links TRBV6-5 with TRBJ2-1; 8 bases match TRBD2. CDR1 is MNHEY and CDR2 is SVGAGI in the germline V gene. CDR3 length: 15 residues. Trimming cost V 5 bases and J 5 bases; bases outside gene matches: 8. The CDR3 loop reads CASSPGLASNNEQFF. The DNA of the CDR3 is TGTGCCAGCAGTCCCGGACTAGCCAGTAACAATGAGCAGTTCTTC.

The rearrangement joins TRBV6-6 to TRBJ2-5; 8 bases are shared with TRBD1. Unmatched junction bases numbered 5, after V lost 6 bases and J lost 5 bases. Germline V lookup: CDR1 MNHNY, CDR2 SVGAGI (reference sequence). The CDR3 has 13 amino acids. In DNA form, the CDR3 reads TGTGCCAGCAGGACAGGGGCGGCGGAGACCCAGTACTTC. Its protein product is CASRTGAAETQYF.

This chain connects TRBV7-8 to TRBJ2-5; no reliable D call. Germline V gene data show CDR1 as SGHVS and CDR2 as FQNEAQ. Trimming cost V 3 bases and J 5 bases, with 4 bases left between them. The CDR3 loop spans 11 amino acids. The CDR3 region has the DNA TGTGCCAGCAGCTTCCGGGAGACCCAGTACTTC. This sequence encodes CASSFRETQYF.

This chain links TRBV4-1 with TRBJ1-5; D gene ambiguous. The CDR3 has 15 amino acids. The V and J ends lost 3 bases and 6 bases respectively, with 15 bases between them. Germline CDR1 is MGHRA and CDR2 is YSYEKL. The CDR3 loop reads CASSHDGRSGQPQHF. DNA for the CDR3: TGCGCCAGCAGCCATGATGGACGGTCCGGTCAGCCCCAGCATTTT.

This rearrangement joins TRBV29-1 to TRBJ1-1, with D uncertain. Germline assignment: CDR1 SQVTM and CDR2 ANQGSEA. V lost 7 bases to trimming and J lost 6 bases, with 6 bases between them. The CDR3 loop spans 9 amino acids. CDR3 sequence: CSAGPEAFF. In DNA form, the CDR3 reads TGCAGCGCCGGACCTGAAGCTTTCTTT.

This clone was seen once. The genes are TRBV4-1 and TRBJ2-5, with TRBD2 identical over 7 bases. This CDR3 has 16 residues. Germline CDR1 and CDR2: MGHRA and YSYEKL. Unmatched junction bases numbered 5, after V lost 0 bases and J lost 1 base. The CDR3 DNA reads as TGCGCCAGCAGCCAAGAGGCTAGCGGAGGCCAAGAGACCCAGTACTTC. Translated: CASSQEASGGQETQYF.

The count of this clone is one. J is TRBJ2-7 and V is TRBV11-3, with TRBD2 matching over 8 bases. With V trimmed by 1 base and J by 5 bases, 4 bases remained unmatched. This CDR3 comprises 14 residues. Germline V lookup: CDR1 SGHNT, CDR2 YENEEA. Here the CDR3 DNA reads TGTGCCAGCAGCTTAGCGGGAGGGTTGGACGAGCAGTACTTC. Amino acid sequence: CASSLAGGLDEQYF.

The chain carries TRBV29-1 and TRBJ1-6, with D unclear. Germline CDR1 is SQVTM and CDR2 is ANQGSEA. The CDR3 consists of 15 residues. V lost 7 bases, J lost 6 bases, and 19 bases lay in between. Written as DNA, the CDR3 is TGCAGCGGACCGCCGCGGGGAAGGCGTAATTCACCCCTCCACTTT. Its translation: CSGPPRGRRNSPLHF.

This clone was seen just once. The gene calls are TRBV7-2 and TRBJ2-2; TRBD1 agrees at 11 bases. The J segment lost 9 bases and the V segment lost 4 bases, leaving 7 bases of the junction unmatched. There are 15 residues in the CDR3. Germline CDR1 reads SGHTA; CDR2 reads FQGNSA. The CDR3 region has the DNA TGTGCCAGCAGCTCCGGGACAGGGGGACCCCGGGAGCTGTTTTTT. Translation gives CASSSGTGGPRELFF.

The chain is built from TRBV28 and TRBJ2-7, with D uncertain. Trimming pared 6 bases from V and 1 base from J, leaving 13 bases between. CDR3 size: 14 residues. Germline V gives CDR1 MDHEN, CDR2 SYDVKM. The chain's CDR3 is CASSPKPLSYEQYF. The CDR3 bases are TGTGCCAGCAGCCCAAAACCGTTATCCTACGAGCAGTACTTC. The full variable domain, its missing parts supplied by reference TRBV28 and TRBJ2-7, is DVKVTQSSRYLVKRTGEKVFLECVQDMDHENMFWYRQDPGLGLRLIYFSYDVKMKEKGDIPEGYSVSREKKERFSLILESASTNQTSMYLCASSPKPLSYEQYFGPGTRLTVT.

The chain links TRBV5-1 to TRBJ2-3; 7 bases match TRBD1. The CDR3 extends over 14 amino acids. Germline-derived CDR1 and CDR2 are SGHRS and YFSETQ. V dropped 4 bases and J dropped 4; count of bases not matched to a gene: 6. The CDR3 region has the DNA TGCGCCAGCAGCACTGACAGGGCCGCAGATACGCAGTATTTT. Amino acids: CASSTDRAADTQYF.

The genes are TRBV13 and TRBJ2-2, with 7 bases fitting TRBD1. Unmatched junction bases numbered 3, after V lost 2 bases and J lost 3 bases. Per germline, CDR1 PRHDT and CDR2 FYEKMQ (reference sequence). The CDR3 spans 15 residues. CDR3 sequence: CASSLWQGDTGELFF. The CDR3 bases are TGTGCCAGCAGCTTATGGCAGGGGGACACCGGGGAGCTGTTTTTT. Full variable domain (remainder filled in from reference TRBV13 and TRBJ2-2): AAGVIQSPRHLIKEKRETATLKCYPIPRHDTVYWYQQGPGQDPQFLISFYEKMQSDKGSIPDRFSAQQFSDYHSELNMSSLELGDSALYFCASSLWQGDTGELFFGEGSRLTVL.

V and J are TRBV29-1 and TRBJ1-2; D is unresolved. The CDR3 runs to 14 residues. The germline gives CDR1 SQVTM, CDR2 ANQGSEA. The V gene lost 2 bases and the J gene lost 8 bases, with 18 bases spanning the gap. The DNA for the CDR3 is TGCAGCGTTGAACTGGACGGCTTAGATGACGGCTACACCTTC. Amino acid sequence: CSVELDGLDDGYTF.

CDR3 protein: CASSFPTGGNEQFF. The DNA of the CDR3 is TGTGCCAGCAGTTTTCCGACAGGGGGCAATGAGCAGTTCTTC. The chain couples TRBV7-9 to TRBJ2-1; 9 bases map to TRBD1. Trimming cost V 6 bases and J 6 bases; bases outside gene matches: 6. Germline V gives CDR1 SEHNR, CDR2 FQNEAQ (reference sequence). The CDR3 sequence is 14 residues long.